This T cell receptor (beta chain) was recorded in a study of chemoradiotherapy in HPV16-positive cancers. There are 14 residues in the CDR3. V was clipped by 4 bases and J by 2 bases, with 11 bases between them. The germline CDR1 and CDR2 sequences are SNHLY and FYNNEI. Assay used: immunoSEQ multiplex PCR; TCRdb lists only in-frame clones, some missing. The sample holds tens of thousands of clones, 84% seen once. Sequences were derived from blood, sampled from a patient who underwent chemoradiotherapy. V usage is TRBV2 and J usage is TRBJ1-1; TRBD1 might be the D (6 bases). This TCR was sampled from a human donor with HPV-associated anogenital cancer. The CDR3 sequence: CASSAGQSNTEAFF. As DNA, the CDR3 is TGTGCCAGCAGTGCCGGACAGTCTAACACTGAAGCTTTCTTT.